Sequencing of this TCR beta chain was carried out in a study of radiotherapy plus CTLA-4 blockade in lung cancer. Findings and caveats of the study: Blood saw expansion of tumor-derived TCR clones after radiotherapy plus ipilimumab.

Germline V gives CDR1 LGHNA, CDR2 YSLEER. J was trimmed by 5 bases and V by 4 bases; bases with no gene match: 8. The CDR3 has 16 amino acids. This table comes from immunoSEQ multiplex PCR, and its TCRdb copy is limited to in-frame clones, with some not included. The sample has roughly 50,000 clones; around 77% are singletons. For this clone: Its antigen is as yet unknown.

The rearrangement uses TRBV4-3 and TRBJ1-6; 7 positions agree with TRBD1. This TCR was sampled from a human donor with non-small cell lung cancer who had stable disease on radiotherapy plus ipilimumab. The sample here was peripheral blood, taken from a patient treated with radiotherapy plus ipilimumab. In DNA form, the CDR3 reads TGCGCCAGCAGCCGAGGGGGGCAGGGGGATAATTCACCCCTCCACTTT. Protein product: CASSRGGQGDNSPLHF.